The TCR beta chain described here comes from a study of regulatory T cells in long-lasting Graves disease. The table lists this clonotype with many counts. CDR1 and CDR2 (germline): SGHVS, FQNEAQ. The CDR3 has 15 residues. With 6 bases removed from V and 2 bases from J, the gap between germline ends came to 14 bases. Through Arm-PCR of CDR3 regions and iRepertoire HTBI primers, TCR beta libraries were built. Each CDR3 protein gets one entry after TCRdb re-called the multiplex PCR reads with MiXCR. The sample includes some 410,000 distinct CDR3 sequences, roughly 17% of them seen just once. Time point noted: newly diagnosed GD, antithyroid drugs for less than 3 months. PBMCs were the source of the RNA used for TCR sequencing. These sequences were also reported in another study, on T cells in Graves' hyperthyroidism and ophthalmopathy.

The sequencing here drew on peripheral blood mononuclear cells (PBMCs), taken at new diagnosis, from a patient treated with antithyroid drugs. The clonotype originates from a woman aged 25-40 years with Graves disease. The J gene is TRBJ1-5, the V gene TRBV7-8; possibly TRBD1 for D (5 bases). The CDR3 spells CASRVEGAGNQPQHF. The DNA of the CDR3 is TGTGCCAGCAGGGTGGAAGGGGCCGGCAATCAGCCCCAGCATTTT.